Listed here are 18 T cell receptor beta chains from one sample, sequenced in a study of blood T cell repertoires in COVID-19. Generated by immunoSEQ multiplex PCR, the TCRdb table keeps only in-frame clones and is missing some. The data contain tens of thousands of clones, 86% of them seen just once; the ten biggest clones take up roughly 4.5%. Sample: peripheral blood. The receptors stem from a man older than 75 with active COVID-19.

The chain couples TRBV12-3 or TRBV12-4 to TRBJ2-7, with D uncertain. The V gene lost 3 bases and the J gene lost 8 bases, with 14 bases spanning the gap. The CDR3 covers 13 residues. DNA for the CDR3: TGTGCCAGCAGTTTCGGTAGCACCAACCAGCAGTACTTC. This codes for CASSFGSTNQQYF.

This chain links TRBV27 with TRBJ1-1; TRBD1 matches at 10 bases. This CDR3 contains 16 residues. The V and J ends lost 2 bases and 4 bases, in that order; junction bases with no gene match: 7. In germline, CDR1 is MNHEY, CDR2 SMNVEV (reference sequence). In DNA, the CDR3 is TGTGCCAGCAGTTTAGTGACAGGGGGCGATGGCACTGAAGCTTTCTTT. It is translated as CASSLVTGGDGTEAFF.

The V gene is TRBV6-5, the J gene TRBJ2-1; TRBD1 aligns across 9 bases. The CDR3 extends over 15 amino acids. The germline V gene encodes CDR1 MNHEY and CDR2 SVGAGI. J was trimmed by 9 bases and V by 6 bases; bases with no gene match: 12. The CDR3 sequence: CASRPGGQGSGEQFF. The CDR3 DNA follows: TGTGCCAGCAGGCCTGGGGGACAGGGATCAGGTGAGCAGTTCTTC.

J is TRBJ2-1 and V is TRBV7-2, with a possible D match to TRBD2 (5 bases). Germline loops: CDR1 SGHTA, CDR2 FQGNSA. The CDR3 is made up of 15 amino acids. V lost 1 base and J lost 7, with 14 bases in between. CDR3 residues: CASSLGRRSWNEQFF. DNA of the CDR3: TGTGCCAGCAGCTTAGGGAGGAGGAGTTGGAATGAGCAGTTCTTC. Using reference TRBV7-2 and TRBJ2-1 for the parts outside the CDR3, the full variable domain is GAGVSQSPSNKVTEKGKDVELRCDPISGHTALYWYRQSLGQGLEFLIYFQGNSAPDKSGLPSDRFSAERTGGSVSTLTIQRTQQEDSAVYLCASSLGRRSWNEQFFGPGTRLTVL.

The rearrangement joins TRBV11-1 to TRBJ2-5; 8 bases map to TRBD1. The CDR3 runs 16 residues. CDR1 is SGHAT, CDR2 FQDESV, per germline (reference sequence). V trimming: 1 base; J trimming: 5 bases; junction bases outside the gene matches: 9. The DNA for the CDR3 is TGTGCCAGCAGCTTAGGTCAGGGGGCTGTACGGGAGACCCAGTACTTC. Its translation is CASSLGQGAVRETQYF. The whole variable domain, remainder taken from reference TRBV11-1 and TRBJ2-5, is EAEVAQSPRYKITEKSQAVAFWCDPISGHATLYWYRQILGQGPELLVQFQDESVVDDSQLPKDRFSAERLKGVDSTLKIQPAELGDSAMYLCASSLGQGAVRETQYFGPGTRLLVL.

J is TRBJ2-1 and V is TRBV4-3; the D gene is possibly TRBD2 (6 bases). Germline CDR1 is LGHNA and CDR2 is YSLEER. V was pared by 4 bases and J by 0 bases, with 10 bases between. CDR3 length: 15 residues. For the CDR3, the DNA is TGCGCCAGCAGCCGAGTAGCGGCCTCCTACAATGAGCAGTTCTTC. This translates into CASSRVAASYNEQFF.

The rearrangement uses TRBV12-3 or TRBV12-4 and TRBJ1-3; D unresolved. The V end lost 7 bases, the J end lost 5 bases, and 9 bases lay between the germline ends. The CDR3 is 12 amino acids. DNA of the CDR3: TGTGCCAGCACCTTAATTCGAAACACCATATATTTT. This translates into CASTLIRNTIYF.

The genes are TRBV15 and TRBJ2-5; D is possibly TRBD2 (7 bases). V dropped 1 base and J dropped 4 bases, with 19 bases sitting between them. This CDR3 comprises 17 residues. Germline V lookup: CDR1 LNHNV, CDR2 YYDKDF (reference sequence). The CDR3 loop is CATSRGGEGVRGETQYF. CDR3 nucleotides: TGTGCCACCAGCAGAGGAGGGGAGGGGGTCAGAGGAGAGACCCAGTACTTC.

The chain recombines TRBV3-1 (or the pseudogene TRBV3-2) with TRBJ2-5; 14 nucleotides match TRBD2. The trim removed 0 bases at V and 2 bases at J, leaving 14 bases unmatched. CDR3 length: 21 amino acids. Germline CDR1 and CDR2: LGHDT and YNNKEL (reference sequence). The CDR3 DNA reads TGTGCCAGCAGCCAAGATCTAGGGAAGACTAGCGGGAGGGAGGAACAAGAGACCCAGTACTTC. Translated: CASSQDLGKTSGREEQETQYF.

This CDR3 reads CASSLDWSTGSYGYTF. The CDR3 DNA reads as TGTGCCAGCAGCTTGGACTGGTCAACGGGGAGCTATGGCTACACCTTC. The genes are TRBV5-6 and TRBJ1-2; D is unresolved. Trimming took off 0 bases at V and 4 bases at J, with 16 bases between the two ends. This CDR3 comprises 16 residues. The V gene's germline CDR1 is SGHDT and CDR2 YYEEEE. Using reference TRBV5-6 and TRBJ1-2 for the parts outside the CDR3, the full variable domain is DAGVTQSPTHLIKTRGQQVTLRCSPKSGHDTVSWYQQALGQGPQFIFQYYEEEERQRGNFPDRFSGHQFPNYSSELNVNALLLGDSALYLCASSLDWSTGSYGYTFGSGTRLTVV.

The V and J genes are TRBV3-1 (or the pseudogene TRBV3-2) and TRBJ1-2, with 7 bases fitting TRBD1. The CDR3 covers 16 residues. The V gene's germline CDR1 is LGHDT and CDR2 YNNKEL (reference sequence). With 1 base clipped from V and 6 bases from J, the junction kept 11 bases outside the gene matches. CDR3 DNA sequence: TGTGCCAGCAGCCAAGGATGGACAGGTCTAAGACATGGCTACACCTTC. Amino acid sequence: CASSQGWTGLRHGYTF.

By frequency in the sample, this clone is medium-sized (0.01 to 0.1%). This chain uses TRBV20-1 with TRBJ1-2; D perhaps matches TRBD1 (6 bases). V dropped 4 bases and J dropped 13 bases, with 16 bases sitting between them. CDR3 length equals 11 residues. The germline V gene has CDR1 DFQATT and CDR2 SNEGSKA (reference sequence). In DNA, the CDR3 is TGCAGTGCTACGCAGGGACATCAGGCCACCTTC. Translated: CSATQGHQATF.

DNA of the CDR3: TGTGCCAGCCGATTCGCGGGACAGCCTAATGAAAAACTGTTTTTT. It specifies CASRFAGQPNEKLFF. The chain combines TRBV27 with TRBJ1-4; 7 bases align to TRBD1. CDR1 MNHEY and CDR2 SMNVEV come from the germline V gene (reference sequence). The V gene end was trimmed by 8 bases and the J gene end by 3 bases; junction bases not matched to a gene: 9. The CDR3 has 15 amino acids.

The rearrangement joins TRBV3-1 (or the pseudogene TRBV3-2) to TRBJ2-7, with 7 bases matching TRBD2. Unmatched junction bases numbered 5, after V lost 1 base and J lost 2 bases. CDR3 length equals 15 residues. The germline V gene has CDR1 LGHDT and CDR2 YNNKEL (reference sequence). The CDR3 is CASSQAGGGTYEQYF. The CDR3 region has the DNA TGTGCCAGCAGCCAAGCCGGCGGGGGAACCTACGAGCAGTACTTC.

The chain carries TRBV2 and TRBJ2-1; a possible D gene is TRBD1 (6 bases). CDR1 and CDR2 from the germline V gene are SNHLY and FYNNEI. V was shortened by 3 bases and J by 0 bases, with 12 bases between the two germline ends. This CDR3 has 16 amino acids. CDR3 coding DNA: TGTGCCAGCAGTGACTATAGGGGGAGCTCCTACAATGAGCAGTTCTTC. It yields the protein CASSDYRGSSYNEQFF.

V is TRBV11-2 and J is TRBJ2-5; possible D gene TRBD1, 6 bases. This CDR3 region has 13 residues. Germline CDR1 reads SGHAT; CDR2 reads FQNNGV. Trimming took off 5 bases at V and 5 bases at J, with 12 bases between the two ends. The CDR3 DNA reads TGTGCCAGCAGCCCAGGGACAATGGAGACCCAGTACTTC. Translating gives CASSPGTMETQYF.

The chain links TRBV7-9 to TRBJ2-3, with 7 bases aligning to TRBD1. The CDR3 consists of 15 residues. The junction had 7 bases not matched to a gene; V was cut back by 5 bases and J by 2 bases. From germline, CDR1 is SEHNR and CDR2 FQNEAQ (reference sequence). The CDR3 DNA reads as TGTGCCAGCAGCCCGTTGACAGGGTACACAGATACGCAGTATTTT. It yields the protein CASSPLTGYTDTQYF. Variable domain in full (rest from reference TRBV7-9 and TRBJ2-3): DTGVSQNPRHKITKRGQNVTFRCDPISEHNRLYWYRQTLGQGPEFLTYFQNEAQLEKSRLLSDRFSAERPKGSFSTLEIQRTEQGDSAMYLCASSPLTGYTDTQYFGPGTRLTVL.

The chain carries TRBV4-1 and TRBJ1-5, with D hard to call. Trimming removed 4 bases at V and 4 bases at J, with 11 bases between. CDR3 length: 14 amino acids. Germline CDR1 reads MGHRA; CDR2 reads YSYEKL. The CDR3 here is CASSPRPVNQPQHF. The CDR3 coding sequence is TGCGCCAGCAGCCCTAGGCCGGTTAATCAGCCCCAGCATTTT.